These 10 T cell receptor beta chains were all obtained from the same sample, sequenced in a study of T cells in Graves' hyperthyroidism and ophthalmopathy. The TCR beta CDR3 regions underwent amplification using RNA transcripts as the source. The TCR CDR3 was amplified in a first-round RT-PCR using the HTBI primer set. TCRdb independently ran MiXCR on the multiplex PCR reads; one entry per CDR3 protein. Here the sample spans roughly 380,000 distinct CDR3 sequences, roughly 13% being singletons. Sequenced material: blood. The receptors shown here come from a young man with Graves' hyperthyroidism that later progressed to Graves' ophthalmopathy.

J is TRBJ1-4 and V is TRBV15; D uncertain. Between the trimmed V and J ends, which lost 8 bases and 4 bases, there was a span of 11 bases. The CDR3 runs 13 residues. Germline CDR1 is LNHNV and CDR2 is YYDKDF (reference sequence). This CDR3 is CATAGRSNEKLFF. The CDR3 coding sequence is TGTGCCACCGCCGGACGTAGTAATGAAAAACTGTTTTTT.

This clonotype was counted ten times or more. J is TRBJ1-6 and V is TRBV12-3 or TRBV12-4; TRBD1 is a possible D gene (6 bases). Trimming took off 5 bases at V and 3 bases at J, with 20 bases between the two ends. The CDR3 covers 18 residues. CDR3 protein: CASSPKRGRGHYNSPLHF. For the CDR3, the DNA is TGTGCCAGCAGTCCAAAGAGAGGCAGGGGCCACTATAATTCACCCCTCCACTTT.

This clonotype was found many times. V gene TRBV20-1 combines with J gene TRBJ1-1, with D unclear. The CDR3 runs to 11 residues. Germline assignment: CDR1 DFQATT and CDR2 SNEGSKA (reference sequence). V was clipped by 6 bases and J by 4 bases, with 9 bases between them. This CDR3 is CSAGEPTEAFF. In DNA form, the CDR3 reads TGCAGTGCCGGGGAGCCCACTGAAGCTTTCTTT.

This clonotype has only one observation. It may be a read error: a sequence one base away is much more abundant. The V gene is TRBV12-5, the J gene TRBJ2-1, with D hard to call. Germline V gene lookup returns CDR1 LGHNT and CDR2 FRNRAP. The CDR3 has 14 amino acids. With 0 bases removed from V and 2 bases from J, the gap between germline ends came to 5 bases. Written as DNA, the CDR3 is TGTGCTAGTGGTTTGGTCCGTACCTACAATGAGCAGTTCTTC. Its translation: CASGLVRTYNEQFF.

This clonotype showed up many times. This chain connects TRBV28 to TRBJ2-3, with 9 bases lining up with TRBD2. The CDR3 spans 17 residues. V lost 3 bases and J lost 4; bases outside the gene matches: 11. Germline CDR1 and CDR2: MDHEN and SYDVKM. CDR3 region: CASSFPPLVAGADTQYF. The CDR3 DNA reads as TGTGCCAGCAGTTTTCCCCCTTTGGTAGCGGGGGCAGATACGCAGTATTTT.

This clonotype has ten or more counts. This chain connects TRBV13 to TRBJ2-1; no reliable D call. This CDR3 has 15 amino acids. Trimming shortened V by 0 bases and J by 2 bases, and 8 bases separated the two germline ends. From germline, CDR1 is PRHDT and CDR2 FYEKMQ (reference sequence). CDR3 nucleotides: TGTGCCAGCAGCTTAGGTCCTCCAACCTACAATGAGCAGTTCTTC. It translates to CASSLGPPTYNEQFF.

V is TRBV10-2 and J is TRBJ2-5; unclear D gene. Trimming shortened V by 2 bases and J by 5 bases, and 6 bases separated the two germline ends. CDR1 is WSHSY and CDR2 is SAAADI in the germline V gene. This CDR3 is 12 amino acids long. The CDR3 region is CASSEVWETQYF. In DNA, the CDR3 is TGCGCCAGCAGTGAGGTTTGGGAGACCCAGTACTTC.

Many counts were recorded for this clonotype. This sequence joins TRBV7-3 and TRBJ2-3, with TRBD1 as a possible D gene (6 bases). V lost 2 bases and J lost 2, with 14 bases in between. The germline V gene has CDR1 SGHTA and CDR2 FQGTGA. CDR3 size: 16 residues. CDR3: CASSLDPGQPTDTQYF. DNA for the CDR3: TGTGCCAGCAGCTTAGACCCAGGACAGCCCACAGATACGCAGTATTTT. Filled out from reference TRBV7-3 and TRBJ2-3, the complete variable domain reads GAGVSQTPSNKVTEKGKYVELRCDPISGHTALYWYRQSLGQGPEFLIYFQGTGAADDSGLPNDRFFAVRPEGSVSTLKIQRTERGDSAVYLCASSLDPGQPTDTQYFGPGTRLTVL.

The rearrangement links TRBV9 to TRBJ2-3; 7 positions agree with TRBD1. J gave up 3 bases and V 0 bases, and 4 bases lay outside the gene matches. The CDR3 loop spans 15 amino acids. Germline-derived CDR1 and CDR2 are SGDLS and YYNGEE. CDR3 nucleotide sequence: TGTGCCAGCAGCGTAGGACAGGGAATAACAGATACGCAGTATTTT. Encoded protein: CASSVGQGITDTQYF. The whole variable domain, filled in from reference TRBV9 and TRBJ2-3, reads DSGVTQTPKHLITATGQRVTLRCSPRSGDLSVYWYQQSLDQGLQFLIQYYNGEERAKGNILERFSAQQFPDLHSELNLSSLELGDSALYFCASSVGQGITDTQYFGPGTRLTVL.

This clonotype has a count of ten or more. CDR3 sequence (DNA): TGTGCCAGCAGGGCCCAGGGGAGTAGCAATCAGCCCCAGCATTTT. Residues: CASRAQGSSNQPQHF. The chain uses TRBV28 and TRBJ1-5, with a tentative D call TRBD1 (6 bases). The germline V gene encodes CDR1 MDHEN and CDR2 SYDVKM. The ends were cut back, 6 bases at V and 0 bases at J, with 12 bases in the middle. The CDR3 is made up of 15 amino acids.